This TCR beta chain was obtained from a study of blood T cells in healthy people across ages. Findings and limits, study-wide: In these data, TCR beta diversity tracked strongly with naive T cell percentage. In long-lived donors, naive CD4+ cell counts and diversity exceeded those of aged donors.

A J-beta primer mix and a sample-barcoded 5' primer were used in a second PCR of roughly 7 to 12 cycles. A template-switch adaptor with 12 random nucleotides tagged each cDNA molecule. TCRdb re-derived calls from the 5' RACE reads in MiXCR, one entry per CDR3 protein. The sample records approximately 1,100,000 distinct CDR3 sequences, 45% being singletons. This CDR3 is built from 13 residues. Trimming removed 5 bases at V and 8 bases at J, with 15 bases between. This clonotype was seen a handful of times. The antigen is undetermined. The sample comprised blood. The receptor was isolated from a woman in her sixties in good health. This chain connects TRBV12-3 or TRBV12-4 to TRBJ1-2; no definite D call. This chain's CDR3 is CASSVSGFRGYTF. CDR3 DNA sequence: TGTGCCAGCAGTGTATCCGGCTTTAGAGGCTACACCTTC.